Included here is one T cell receptor beta chain sequence, with context. Clinical history as reported by participants underpinned cohort assignment. This CDR3 is built from 16 residues. Trimming cost V 5 bases and J 6 bases; bases outside gene matches: 12. Germline V gene data show CDR1 as PRHDT and CDR2 as FYEKMQ (reference sequence). This sample stems from a study of blood T cell repertoires in COVID-19. At the level of the study: Whether acute or convalescent, the COVID-19 samples came from the United States, Italy and Spain. In each case, the material was cDNA or gDNA derived from T cells, B-cell-depleted T cells, or PBMCs.

Only in-frame clones appear in the TCRdb table, and some are missing; sequencing was by immunoSEQ multiplex PCR. The data show around 150,000 clones, almost 80% seen once. The gene calls are TRBV13 and TRBJ2-1; TRBD2 aligns across 8 bases. The sequencing sample was made of PBMCs or T cells enriched from blood (not recorded which). The sequence derives from a woman in her fifties or sixties who had recovered from COVID-19. The DNA of the CDR3 is TGTGCCAGCAGCAAAACAGGTAGCGGGATCTCCAATGAGCAGTTCTTC. It is translated as CASSKTGSGISNEQFF.